This is a list of T cell receptor beta chains from one sample in a study of shared clonotypes between healthy human individuals. Generated by immunoSEQ multiplex PCR, the TCRdb table keeps only in-frame clones and is missing some. The data contain about 1,800,000 clones, roughly 95% of them singletons. The sequencing input was naive CD8+ T cells sorted from blood. The receptor source for this set is a young man in good health. Both conserved end residues are part of each CDR3. D genes are given only for firm matches. Only some rows state a clone size, as once, few, many or a class for expanded clones.

CASSLAGPGYEQYF,TGTGCCAGCAGCTTAGCCGGCCCGGGCTACGAGCAGTACTTC,NA,TRBJ2-7,NA,TRBV7-2
CASSSPGQVRWSNQPQHF,TGTGCCAGCAGCTCTCCGGGACAGGTTCGTTGGAGCAATCAGCCCCAGCATTTT,TRBD1,TRBJ1-5,NA,TRBV5-8
CASAYRLAGNSYEQYF,TGTGCCAGCGCCTACCGACTAGCGGGCAACTCCTACGAGCAGTACTTC,TRBD2,TRBJ2-7,few,TRBV27
CASSGLARWETQYF,TGTGCCAGCAGTGGCCTAGCGCGCTGGGAGACCCAGTACTTC,NA,TRBJ2-5,once,TRBV6-1
CASSLRDRDGQPQHF,TGTGCCAGCAGCTTAAGGGACAGGGACGGTCAGCCCCAGCATTTT,TRBD1,TRBJ1-5,NA,TRBV11-2
CASSLLIAGVGEQFF,TGTGCCAGCAGTCTTCTTATAGCGGGAGTAGGTGAGCAGTTCTTC,TRBD2,TRBJ2-1,NA,TRBV11-2
CASSQAQGDTGELFF,TGCGCCAGCAGCCAAGCACAGGGTGACACCGGGGAGCTGTTTTTT,NA,TRBJ2-2,NA,TRBV4-1
CASSDARSGSSYEQYF,TGTGCCAGCAGCGACGCCCGGAGCGGGTCCTCCTACGAGCAGTACTTC,NA,TRBJ2-7,NA,TRBV7-9
CATSIQPAREGYNEQFF,TGTGCCACCAGCATTCAACCGGCCCGGGAGGGATACAATGAGCAGTTCTTC,TRBD2,TRBJ2-1,NA,TRBV15
CASRKLGRYEQYF,TGTGCCAGCAGAAAACTAGGACGCTACGAGCAGTACTTC,NA,TRBJ2-7,NA,TRBV6-4
CASNERASGILDTQYF,TGTGCCAGCAACGAAAGGGCTAGCGGAATTTTAGATACGCAGTATTTT,TRBD2,TRBJ2-3,NA,TRBV5-6
CATSRIGLNSPLHF,TGTGCCACCAGCAGGATAGGCCTGAATTCACCCCTCCACTTT,NA,TRBJ1-6,NA,TRBV15
CASSQDPVSYEQYF,TGCGCCAGCAGCCAAGATCCGGTCTCCTACGAGCAGTACTTC,NA,TRBJ2-7,NA,TRBV4-1
CASSRGLPYSYEQYF,TGTGCCAGTAGTCGAGGATTGCCGTACTCCTACGAGCAGTACTTC,NA,TRBJ2-7,NA,TRBV19
CASSLRNTGELFF,TGTGCCAGCAGTTTAAGGAACACCGGGGAGCTGTTTTTT,NA,TRBJ2-2,NA,TRBV28
CASSPIQGANEKLFF,TGTGCCAGCAGCCCTATACAGGGAGCTAATGAAAAACTGTTTTTT,NA,TRBJ1-4,NA,TRBV6-5
CASSFSAGAISYEQYF,TGTGCCAGCAGTTTCTCGGCCGGGGCGATCTCCTACGAGCAGTACTTC,NA,TRBJ2-7,NA,TRBV27
CASTPGTGGYEQYF,TGTGCCAGTACTCCGGGGACAGGCGGCTACGAGCAGTACTTC,TRBD1,TRBJ2-7,once,TRBV19
CASSVLAGAGNEQFF,TGTGCCAGCAGCGTTTTAGCGGGAGCGGGTAATGAGCAGTTCTTC,TRBD2,TRBJ2-1,NA,TRBV5-6
CAISELRSNQPQHF,TGTGCCATCAGTGAGCTAAGGAGCAATCAGCCCCAGCATTTT,NA,TRBJ1-5,NA,TRBV10-3
CASSLASYNEQFF,TGTGCCAGCAGCTTAGCCTCCTACAATGAGCAGTTCTTC,NA,TRBJ2-1,once,TRBV7-8
CASRDRGVDEQYF,TGTGCCAGCAGGGACCGGGGGGTGGATGAGCAGTACTTC,TRBD2,TRBJ2-7,NA,TRBV6-5
CASSVEFSGTGPYEQYF,TGTGCCAGTAGTGTAGAATTCTCCGGGACAGGGCCCTACGAGCAGTACTTC,TRBD1,TRBJ2-7,once,TRBV19
CASSIPGGYYEQYF,TGTGCCAGTAGTATACCGGGCGGATACTACGAGCAGTACTTC,NA,TRBJ2-7,NA,TRBV19
CASSPRGAYEQYF,TGTGCCAGCAGTCCCAGGGGGGCCTACGAGCAGTACTTC,NA,TRBJ2-7,NA,TRBV6-1
CASSSPKEQEELFF,TGTGCCAGCAGCTCCCCAAAGGAGCAGGAGGAGCTGTTTTTT,NA,TRBJ2-2,NA,TRBV7-9
CASSRTAFNSYEQYF,TGTGCCAGCAGCCGGACAGCCTTCAATTCCTACGAGCAGTACTTC,NA,TRBJ2-7,NA,TRBV7-2
CASNAMTRPSGETQYF,TGTGCCAGCAACGCAATGACACGCCCTAGCGGGGAGACCCAGTACTTC,TRBD2,TRBJ2-5,NA,TRBV2
CASSIGQKAFF,TGTGCCAGCAGCATCGGACAGAAAGCTTTCTTT,NA,TRBJ1-1,NA,TRBV5-8